This TCR beta chain was captured by sequencing in a study of blood T cell repertoires in COVID-19. Study-level background: Some COVID-19 samples were acute and others convalescent; all came from the United States, Italy and Spain. Sources were T cells, B-cell-depleted T cells, or PBMCs; the material itself was cDNA or gDNA.

Germline values: CDR1 SNHLY, CDR2 FYNNEI. The CDR3 loop spans 17 amino acids. V lost 0 bases, J lost 0 bases, and 4 bases stayed unmatched. Authors' data handling: Quantification of nucleated cells was approximated via reference gene primer amplification. Assay: immunoSEQ multiplex PCR; the TCRdb copy retains only in-frame clones and omits some. Clone size and the V and J calls come from that table; the DNA yielded D and trimming. Of roughly 180,000 clones listed, about 70% were seen once; the top ten hold around 7.9%. The J gene is TRBJ1-5, the V gene TRBV2, with 8 bases aligning to TRBD1. The sample consisted of peripheral blood. This TCR derives from a woman between 45 and 65 years old with active or convalescent COVID-19. The CDR3: CASSEADRAYSNQPQHF. In DNA form, the CDR3 reads TGTGCCAGCAGTGAAGCGGACAGGGCTTATAGCAATCAGCCCCAGCATTTT.